Listed here is a single T cell receptor (beta chain). This clonotype was seen ten or more times. Its cognate antigen has yet to be identified. Base quality data are lacking; no much larger clone is found one base away. The data are from a study of T-cell reconstitution after alpha-beta-depleted transplantation in children (dated by TCRdb to 2015 to 2016). Concerning the study at large: Using TCR repertoire profiling, the study quantitatively followed how T-cell immune reconstitution unfolded in children after TCRalphabeta/CD19-depleted allogeneic hematopoietic cell transplantation. Study-level results and caveats: Over the following months the frequencies of hyperexpanded clones went down, and after one year T-cell counts and TCRbeta diversity were mostly credited to newly produced T cells. About two months after transplant, the apparently early recovery of alphabetaT-cell counts reportedly depended on just several hundred clones that had expanded rapidly and came from non-depleted graft cells. In some patients, high TCRbeta diversity at day 60 was attributed to recipient T cells and intrathymic progenitors that had survived conditioning.

The treatment or condition label for this specimen denotes: allogeneic hematopoietic cell transplantation with graft depleted of TCRalphabeta T cells and CD19 B cells. The transplant recipients were children given TCRalphabeta/CD19-depleted allogeneic hematopoietic cell grafts. Receptor libraries were prepared by PCR. This sample was sequenced with an Illumina HiSeq 2500. To normalize quantification of the TCRbeta repertoire, the TCR libraries were built with molecular barcoding that relied on unique molecular identifiers. The public reads were run again by TCRdb, first through fastp at Q25 and then through MiXCR, and only productive beta chains were kept. Rows matching on CDR3 protein sequence are summarized as one entry with the most common DNA and genes. Counted in this sample were approximately 300,000 distinct CDR3 sequences; about 9.9% of them appeared once. Roughly a quarter of the sample goes to the ten largest clones.

The CDR3 goes from the cysteine to the phenylalanine over 14 residues. Only the CDR3 DNA stays, 42 bases, in frame from base 1. V loses 0 bases of germline sequence and J loses 9 bases, and the interval between the two ends is 15 bases. The germline V gene specifies SGHRS as CDR1 and YFSETQ as CDR2. This chain joins TRBV5-1 to TRBJ2-5; the D gene assignment is ambiguous. The source was peripheral blood, collected 180 days after TCRalphabeta/CD19-depleted stem cell transplant. The clonotype originates from a male patient aged 2 to 10 who had a stem cell transplant for chronic granulomatous disease, so the T cells may come from the graft donor. The CDR3 sequence is CASSLGRPVAAQYF. The DNA sequence reads TGCGCCAGCAGCTTGGGACGGCCCGTGGCGGCCCAGTACTTC.